The next 21 T cell receptor beta chains were all read from a single sample in a study of T cells after posttransplantation cyclophosphamide. Profiled with immunoSEQ multiplex PCR; TCRdb holds only in-frame clones, not every one. This sample has about 39,000 clones, each found more than once. The sequenced sample was PBMCs. These receptor sequences come from a woman between 45 and 60 years old in good health and a related stem cell transplant donor.

This clone occurred many times. CDR3 amino acids: CASSDLLDSYNEQFF. CDR3 nucleotides: TGTGCCAGCAGCGACTTACTAGACTCCTACAATGAGCAGTTCTTC. J is TRBJ2-1 and V is TRBV9; TRBD2 is a possible D gene (5 bases). V lost 3 bases and J lost 0, with 10 bases in between. There are 15 residues in the CDR3. The germline V gene encodes CDR1 SGDLS and CDR2 YYNGEE. Full variable domain (remainder filled in from reference TRBV9 and TRBJ2-1): DSGVTQTPKHLITATGQRVTLRCSPRSGDLSVYWYQQSLDQGLQFLIQYYNGEERAKGNILERFSAQQFPDLHSELNLSSLELGDSALYFCASSDLLDSYNEQFFGPGTRLTVL.

Many counts were recorded for this clone. The chain carries TRBV6-5 and TRBJ1-2; 7 positions agree with TRBD1. There are 16 residues in the CDR3. V trimming: 2 bases; J trimming: 1 base; junction bases outside the gene matches: 7. Germline V gene data show CDR1 as MNHEY and CDR2 as SVGAGI. The CDR3 sequence: CASSYVRTGGNYGYTF. The CDR3 nucleotides read TGTGCCAGCAGTTACGTCAGGACAGGCGGTAACTATGGCTACACCTTC.

This clone appeared many times. The chain carries TRBV4-1 and TRBJ1-2, with D unclear. This CDR3 contains 13 residues. Trimming cost V 1 base and J 7 bases, with 10 bases left between them. Germline lookup yields CDR1 MGHRA and CDR2 YSYEKL. CDR3: CASSQARGTGYTF. The CDR3 nucleotides read TGCGCCAGCAGCCAAGCTCGAGGAACTGGCTACACCTTC.

The sample holds many counts of this clone. Other DNA sequences in this specimen translate into the identical CDR3. The CDR3 sequence is CASSSTENTEAFF. DNA for the CDR3: TGTGCCAGCAGCTCGACAGAGAACACTGAAGCTTTCTTT. The chain carries TRBV7-9 and TRBJ1-1, with D perhaps matching TRBD1 (5 bases). V was pared by 4 bases and J by 1 base, with 7 bases between. Germline V lookup: CDR1 SEHNR, CDR2 FQNEAQ (reference sequence). CDR3 size: 13 residues.

This clone was seen repeatedly, ten times or more. The chain couples TRBV11-2 to TRBJ2-1, with 8 positions matching TRBD2. Germline V lookup: CDR1 SGHAT, CDR2 FQNNGV. Germline trimming cut 5 bases from V and 8 bases from J; bases unmatched to any gene: 5. The CDR3 contains 13 residues. CDR3 sequence reads: CASSNGGGYEQFF. CDR3 DNA: TGTGCCAGCAGCAACGGGGGGGGGTATGAGCAGTTCTTC.

This clone has at least ten counts. The J gene is TRBJ2-7, the V gene TRBV4-1; maybe TRBD1 (6 bases). This CDR3 has 19 amino acids. Germline CDR1 and CDR2: MGHRA and YSYEKL. V dropped 4 bases and J dropped 0 bases, with 25 bases sitting between them. The DNA of the CDR3 is TGCGCCAGCAGCCTAGGGGTCTGGACAGCCAAGACCAACTCCTACGAGCAGTACTTC. Residues: CASSLGVWTAKTNSYEQYF.

This clone was detected ten times or more. The rearrangement uses TRBV28 and TRBJ1-5, with D possibly TRBD1 on 5 matching bases. The CDR3 covers 15 residues. Germline loops: CDR1 MDHEN, CDR2 SYDVKM. V was pared by 7 bases and J by 2 bases, with 15 bases between. The CDR3 here is CASTIRRGGNQPQHF. The DNA of the CDR3 is TGTGCCAGCACCATTCGTCGGGGGGGCAATCAGCCCCAGCATTTT.

This clone was observed at least ten times. The chain recombines TRBV2 with TRBJ1-2, with 7 nucleotides matching TRBD1. Per the germline V gene, CDR1 is SNHLY and CDR2 is FYNNEI. The CDR3 has 14 amino acids. J lost 4 bases, V lost 6 bases, and 8 bases had no gene match. The CDR3 region is CASRGDRGLYGYTF. As DNA, the CDR3 is TGTGCCAGCAGAGGGGACAGAGGTCTCTATGGCTACACCTTC.

This clone was seen many times. The chain carries TRBV12-5 and TRBJ1-3; D is unresolved. This CDR3 contains 15 residues. CDR1 and CDR2 (germline): LGHNT, FRNRAP. The V end lost 9 bases, the J end lost 0 bases, and 15 bases lay between the germline ends. The CDR3 protein is CASRREGNSGNTIYF. The CDR3 DNA reads TGTGCTAGCCGCCGCGAGGGAAACTCTGGAAACACCATATATTTT.

This clone was seen at least ten times. The chain combines TRBV5-6 with TRBJ2-1; 9 bases match TRBD2. Germline CDR1 is SGHDT and CDR2 is YYEEEE. V lost 3 bases, J lost 6 bases, and 13 bases stayed unmatched. The CDR3 consists of 17 residues. This CDR3 is CASSYSKRGALSNEQFF. CDR3 bases: TGTGCCAGCAGCTACAGTAAGCGGGGGGCCTTATCCAATGAGCAGTTCTTC.

This clone was seen at least ten times. The chain carries TRBV5-8 and TRBJ1-4; 11 nucleotides agree with TRBD1. Germline trimming cut 3 bases from V and 4 bases from J; bases unmatched to any gene: 8. CDR3 length: 17 residues. Germline V gene sequence: CDR1 SGHTS, CDR2 YDEGEE. Here the CDR3 reads CASSSGQGAGRNEKLFF. In DNA form, the CDR3 reads TGTGCCAGCAGCTCCGGACAGGGGGCGGGCCGTAATGAAAAACTGTTTTTT. Drawing the rest from reference TRBV5-8 and TRBJ1-4, the complete variable domain is EAGVTQSPTHLIKTRGQQATLRCSPISGHTSVYWYQQALGLGLQFLLWYDEGEERNRGNFPPRFSGRQFPNYSSELNVNALELEDSALYLCASSSGQGAGRNEKLFFGSGTQLSVL.

In its sample, this clone was seen many times. The chain employs TRBV5-4 and TRBJ2-7, with a tentative D call TRBD2 (5 bases). Trimming took 0 bases from V and 2 from J, leaving 9 bases between them. This CDR3 is built from 14 residues. In germline, CDR1 is SGHNT, CDR2 YYREEE (reference sequence). CDR3: CASSLGAGTYEQYF. The CDR3 region has the DNA TGTGCCAGCAGCTTGGGGGCGGGTACCTACGAGCAGTACTTC.

This clone was seen repeatedly, ten times or more. The rearrangement joins TRBV4-2 to TRBJ2-5; D unresolved. Germline V gene sequence: CDR1 LGHNA, CDR2 YNFKEQ. V was clipped by 4 bases and J by 1 base, with 7 bases between them. The CDR3 contains 13 residues. The CDR3 region has the DNA TGTGCCAGCAGCCCCGTTCTCCAAGAGACCCAGTACTTC. Translation gives CASSPVLQETQYF.

This clone was seen repeatedly, ten times or more. J is TRBJ1-6 and V is TRBV7-8; TRBD1 agrees at 8 bases. Trimming at V came to 5 bases and at J to 6 bases, leaving 9 bases not matched to a gene. CDR1 is SGHVS, CDR2 FQNEAQ, per germline. CDR3 length: 16 amino acids. The CDR3 loop is CASSPRQGRSNSPLHF. CDR3 nucleotide sequence: TGTGCCAGCAGCCCACGACAGGGGCGAAGTAATTCACCCCTCCACTTT. Together with reference TRBV7-8 and TRBJ1-6, the CDR3 gives the full variable domain: GAGVSQSPRYKVAKRGQDVALRCDPISGHVSLFWYQQALGQGPEFLTYFQNEAQLDKSGLPSDRFFAERPEGSVSTLKIQRTQQEDSAVYLCASSPRQGRSNSPLHFGNGTRLTVT.

This clone was observed at least ten times. The genes are TRBV9 and TRBJ1-1, with TRBD1 matching 8 bases. The CDR3 contains 15 residues. The J segment lost 5 bases and the V segment lost 2 bases, leaving 8 bases of the junction unmatched. CDR1 and CDR2 from the germline V gene are SGDLS and YYNGEE. The chain's CDR3 is CASSVSGGAGTEAFF. The CDR3 DNA sequence: TGTGCCAGCAGCGTTTCAGGGGGCGCAGGGACTGAAGCTTTCTTT.

In its sample, this clone was seen many times. The rearrangement uses TRBV30 and TRBJ1-3, with D possibly TRBD1 on 5 matching bases. Germline V CDR1 and CDR2: GTSNPN, SVGIG (reference sequence). The CDR3 loop spans 16 amino acids. Trimming pared 2 bases from V and 0 bases from J, leaving 14 bases between. The CDR3 DNA is TGTGCCTGGAGTCCCGGACACCTTGGCTCTGGAAACACCATATATTTT. Its protein product is CAWSPGHLGSGNTIYF. Based on the CDR3 plus reference TRBV30 and TRBJ1-3, the full variable domain is SQTIHQWPATLVQPVGSPLSLECTVEGTSNPNLYWYRQAAGRGLQLLFYSVGIGQISSEVPQNLSASRPQDRQFILSSKKLLLSDSGFYLCAWSPGHLGSGNTIYFGEGSWLTVV.

The rearrangement uses TRBV4-3 and TRBJ1-3, with TRBD1 identical over 10 bases. V lost 3 bases and J lost 0; bases outside the gene matches: 14. CDR1 LGHNA and CDR2 YSLEER come from the germline V gene. There are 20 residues in the CDR3. The CDR3 DNA reads TGCGCCAGCAGCCAGTACCCTATGGGACAGGGGACCACCTCTGGAAACACCATATATTTT. Protein product: CASSQYPMGQGTTSGNTIYF.

Many counts were recorded for this clone. This chain links TRBV7-2 with TRBJ2-7, with a tentative D call TRBD2 (5 bases). From germline, CDR1 is SGHTA and CDR2 FQGNSA. V lost 1 base and J lost 5, with 12 bases in between. The CDR3 extends over 14 amino acids. For the CDR3, the DNA is TGTGCCAGCAGCTTAGTAAGAGGGTCCCACGAGCAGTACTTC. Residues: CASSLVRGSHEQYF.

This clone appeared many times. V gene TRBV28 combines with J gene TRBJ2-1, with 14 bases that match TRBD2. Germline values: CDR1 MDHEN, CDR2 SYDVKM. V was clipped by 7 bases and J by 3 bases; unmatched bases: 8. The CDR3 has 17 amino acids. The CDR3 DNA follows: TGTGCCAGCAAGGGGACTAGCGGGGGCTTACTCTACAATGAGCAGTTCTTC. It translates to CASKGTSGGLLYNEQFF.

This clone was detected ten times or more. The rearrangement links TRBV5-5 to TRBJ1-4; the D is unclear. The V and J ends lost 0 bases and 8 bases respectively, with 11 bases between them. The CDR3 is 14 residues long. The germline V gene has CDR1 SGHKS and CDR2 YYEKEE (reference sequence). CDR3 in DNA: TGTGCCAGCAGCTTGGACAGCCTTGTGGAAAAACTGTTTTTT. It specifies CASSLDSLVEKLFF.

There are many counts of this clone. This chain joins TRBV18 and TRBJ1-1; D gene uncertain. Germline CDR1 KGHSH, CDR2 LQKENI. Trimming stripped 3 bases from V and 3 bases from J, with 14 bases between. CDR3 length equals 15 residues. The CDR3 region has the DNA TGTGCCAGCTCACCTTGGACTGAGTTAGACACTGAAGCTTTCTTT. Translated: CASSPWTELDTEAFF.